This TCR beta chain was sequenced in a study of T cells in Graves' hyperthyroidism and ophthalmopathy. Study-level results: Ophthalmopathy was separated from stable hyperthyroidism by a 13 V-J model.

RNA transcripts provided the source from which TCR beta CDR3 regions were amplified. Researchers ran a first-round RT-PCR on the TCR CDR3 using the HTBI primer set. TCRdb redid the calling of the multiplex PCR reads with MiXCR, one entry per CDR3 protein. This sample has about 420,000 distinct CDR3 sequences, with roughly 13% found just once. Many counts were recorded for this clonotype. The antigen is unknown. Looked up from germline, CDR1 is SEHNR and CDR2 is FQNEAQ (reference sequence). This CDR3 has 16 residues. V lost 5 bases to trimming and J lost 8 bases; unmatched junction nucleotides: 8. If no ophthalmopathy progression occurred within 18 months, Graves' hyperthyroidism was stable. Any patient presenting with uncontrolled infection, other autoimmune disease, pregnancy or lactation was left out. From 10 ml of fresh peripheral blood, PBMCs were isolated.

The sequenced sample consisted of blood. This chain joins TRBV7-9 and TRBJ2-1; TRBD2 matches 14 bases. The sequence came from a woman younger than 30 with Graves' hyperthyroidism. The CDR3 loop is CASSLTSGRARDEQFF. CDR3 coding DNA: TGTGCCAGCAGCCTGACTAGCGGGAGGGCCAGGGATGAGCAGTTCTTC.